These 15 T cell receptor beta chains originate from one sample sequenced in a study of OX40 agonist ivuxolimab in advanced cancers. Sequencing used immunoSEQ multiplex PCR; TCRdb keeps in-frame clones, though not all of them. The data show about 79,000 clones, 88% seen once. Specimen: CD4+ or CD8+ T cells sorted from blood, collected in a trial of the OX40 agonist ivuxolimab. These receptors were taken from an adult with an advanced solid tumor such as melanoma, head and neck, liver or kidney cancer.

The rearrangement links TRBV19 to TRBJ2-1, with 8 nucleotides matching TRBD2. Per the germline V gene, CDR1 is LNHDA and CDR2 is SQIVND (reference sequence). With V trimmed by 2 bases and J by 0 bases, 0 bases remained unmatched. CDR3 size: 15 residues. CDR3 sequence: CASSIRGGSYNEQFF. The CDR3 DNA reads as TGTGCCAGTAGTATACGGGGGGGCTCCTACAATGAGCAGTTCTTC.

In nucleotides, the CDR3 is TGTGCCTGGAGTGGCGGACAGGGAGTTACTAACTATGGCTACACCTTC. This translates into CAWSGGQGVTNYGYTF. The genes are TRBV30 and TRBJ1-2; TRBD1 aligns across 8 bases. CDR1 is GTSNPN and CDR2 is SVGIG in the germline V gene (reference sequence). The CDR3 sequence is 16 residues long. V was pared by 1 base and J by 0 bases, with 7 bases of the junction left unmatched.

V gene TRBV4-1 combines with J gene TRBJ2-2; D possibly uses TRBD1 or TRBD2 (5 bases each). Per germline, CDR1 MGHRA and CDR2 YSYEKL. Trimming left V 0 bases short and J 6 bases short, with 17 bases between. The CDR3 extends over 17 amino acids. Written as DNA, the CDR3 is TGCGCCAGCAGCCAAGATATTCCAGACAGAGGGCCCGGGGAGCTGTTTTTT. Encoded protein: CASSQDIPDRGPGELFF.

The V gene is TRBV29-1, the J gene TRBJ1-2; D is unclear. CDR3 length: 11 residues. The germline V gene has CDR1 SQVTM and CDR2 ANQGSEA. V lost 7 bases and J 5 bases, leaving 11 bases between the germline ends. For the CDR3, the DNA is TGCAGCGGGCGGGGTTCGTATGGCTACACCTTC. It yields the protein CSGRGSYGYTF.

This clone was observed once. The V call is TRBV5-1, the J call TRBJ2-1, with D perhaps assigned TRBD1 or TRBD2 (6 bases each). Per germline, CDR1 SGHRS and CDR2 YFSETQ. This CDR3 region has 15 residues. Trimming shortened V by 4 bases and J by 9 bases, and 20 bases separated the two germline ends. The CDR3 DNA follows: TGCGCCAGCAGCCCCCGGGGGCACCAAGCGGGTGAGCAGTTCTTC. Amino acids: CASSPRGHQAGEQFF.

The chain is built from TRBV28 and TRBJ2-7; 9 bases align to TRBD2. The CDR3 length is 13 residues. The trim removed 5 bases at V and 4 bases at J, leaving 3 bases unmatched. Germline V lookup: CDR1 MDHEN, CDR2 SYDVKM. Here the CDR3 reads CASSGTSSYEQYF. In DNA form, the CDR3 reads TGTGCCAGCAGTGGGACTAGCAGTTACGAGCAGTACTTC.

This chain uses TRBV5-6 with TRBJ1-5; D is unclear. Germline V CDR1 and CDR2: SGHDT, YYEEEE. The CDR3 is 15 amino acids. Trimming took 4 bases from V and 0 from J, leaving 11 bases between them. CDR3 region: CASSREGYSNQPQHF. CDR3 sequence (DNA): TGTGCCAGCAGCCGGGAAGGATATAGCAATCAGCCCCAGCATTTT.

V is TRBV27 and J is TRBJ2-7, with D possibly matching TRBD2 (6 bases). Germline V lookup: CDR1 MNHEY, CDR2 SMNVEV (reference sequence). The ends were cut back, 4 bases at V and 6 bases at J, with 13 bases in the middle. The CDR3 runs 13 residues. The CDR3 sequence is CASSSGGISEQYF. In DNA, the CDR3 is TGTGCCAGCAGTTCCGGCGGGATCTCCGAGCAGTACTTC.

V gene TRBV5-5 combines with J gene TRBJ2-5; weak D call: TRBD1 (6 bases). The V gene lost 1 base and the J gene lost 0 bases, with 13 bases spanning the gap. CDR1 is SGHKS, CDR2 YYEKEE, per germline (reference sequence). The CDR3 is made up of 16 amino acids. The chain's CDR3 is CASSLFLDRNQETQYF. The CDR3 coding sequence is TGTGCCAGCAGCTTGTTTCTCGACAGGAACCAAGAGACCCAGTACTTC.

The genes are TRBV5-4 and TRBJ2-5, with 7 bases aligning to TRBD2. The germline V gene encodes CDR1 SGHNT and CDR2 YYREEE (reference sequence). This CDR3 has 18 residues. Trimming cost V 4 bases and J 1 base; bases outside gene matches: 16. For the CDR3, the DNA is TGTGCCAGCAGCCCCCCACCGGGGGAGCGGGGACTCCAAGAGACCCAGTACTTC. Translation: CASSPPPGERGLQETQYF.

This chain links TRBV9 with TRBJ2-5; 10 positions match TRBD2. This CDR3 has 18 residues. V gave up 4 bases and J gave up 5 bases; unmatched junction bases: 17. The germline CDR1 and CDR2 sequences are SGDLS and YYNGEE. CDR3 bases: TGTGCCAGCAGCCCCCCTCGAGCTAGCGGGAGAAGGGACGAGACCCAGTACTTC. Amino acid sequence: CASSPPRASGRRDETQYF.

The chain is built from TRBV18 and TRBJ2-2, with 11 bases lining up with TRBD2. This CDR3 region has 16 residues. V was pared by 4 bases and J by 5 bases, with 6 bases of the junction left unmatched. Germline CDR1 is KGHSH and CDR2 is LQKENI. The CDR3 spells CASSQSRTSGTGELFF. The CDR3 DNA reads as TGTGCCAGCTCACAAAGTAGGACTAGCGGGACCGGGGAGCTGTTTTTT.

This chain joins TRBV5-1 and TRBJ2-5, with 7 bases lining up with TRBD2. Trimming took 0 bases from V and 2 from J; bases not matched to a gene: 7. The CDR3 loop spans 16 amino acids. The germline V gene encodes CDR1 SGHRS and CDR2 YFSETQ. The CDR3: CASSLGSASGQETQYF. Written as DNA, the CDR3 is TGCGCCAGCAGCTTGGGTTCGGCTAGCGGTCAAGAGACCCAGTACTTC.

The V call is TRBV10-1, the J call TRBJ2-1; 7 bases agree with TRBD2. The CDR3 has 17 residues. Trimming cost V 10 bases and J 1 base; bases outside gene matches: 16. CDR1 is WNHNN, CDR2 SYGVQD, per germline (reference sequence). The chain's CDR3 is CANRRGCGSPSYNEQFF. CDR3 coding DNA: TGCGCCAACAGACGAGGGTGCGGGAGTCCTTCCTACAATGAGCAGTTCTTC.

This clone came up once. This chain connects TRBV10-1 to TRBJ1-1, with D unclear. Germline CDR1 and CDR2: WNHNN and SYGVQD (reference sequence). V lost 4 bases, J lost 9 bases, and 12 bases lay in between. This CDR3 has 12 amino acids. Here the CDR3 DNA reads TGCGCCAGCAGTGGGCCGACGAGCCAAGCTTTCTTT. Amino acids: CASSGPTSQAFF.